One sample yielded the 25 T cell receptor beta chains listed below, sequenced in a study of T cells in Graves' hyperthyroidism and ophthalmopathy (dated by TCRdb to the late 2010s). Preparation of the library involved multiplex PCR. Sequencing instrument: Illumina HiSeq 2000. The TCR beta CDR3 regions were amplified from the RNA transcripts. The TCR CDR3 was subjected to a first round of RT-PCR using the HTBI primer set and the Qiagen OneStep RT-PCR kit. TCRdb reworked the public reads: Q25 trimming with fastp, MiXCR clone assembly, productive beta chains retained. Rows with a matching CDR3 protein are joined into one entry that keeps the most common DNA and genes. The sample contains approximately 590,000 distinct CDR3 sequences, approximately 15% of them found a single time. The ten largest clones represent roughly 6.6% of the sample. Sequencing was carried out using blood. The source is a woman aged 25 to 39 with Graves' hyperthyroidism.

The chain carries TRBV4-1 and TRBJ2-7; perhaps TRBD2 as D (5 bases). Trimming stripped 1 base from V and 3 bases from J, with 19 bases between. The germline gives CDR1 MGHRA, CDR2 YSYEKL. The CDR3 contains 17 residues. CDR3 DNA sequence: TGCGCCAGCAGCCAAGGCCCCTCCCTCCCCAGCGGCTACGAGCAGTACTTC. Its protein product is CASSQGPSLPSGYEQYF.

The chain couples TRBV20-1 to TRBJ2-5; 7 bases are a match to TRBD1. The CDR3 sequence is 17 residues long. With 1 base clipped from V and 1 base from J, the junction kept 12 bases outside the gene matches. Germline V gene sequence: CDR1 DFQATT, CDR2 SNEGSKA (reference sequence). The CDR3 is CSARGRDSPHAQETQYF. Written as DNA, the CDR3 is TGCAGTGCTAGAGGTCGGGACAGCCCGCATGCCCAAGAGACCCAGTACTTC.

This clonotype has a count of ten or more. One junction end disagrees with the germline gene, perhaps due to a read error. This chain uses TRBV7-9 with TRBJ2-3; D is unclear. The V gene's germline CDR1 is SEHNR and CDR2 FQNEAQ (reference sequence). The CDR3 covers 14 residues. This CDR3 reads CASTLSISTDTQYF. The CDR3 nucleotides read TGTGCCAGCACCTTATCCATAAGCACAGATACGCAGTATTTT.

This clonotype was detected a few times. The chain carries TRBV6-1 and TRBJ2-6; 7 bases align to TRBD1. Germline V gives CDR1 MNHNS, CDR2 SASEGT. V dropped 2 bases and J dropped 3; count of bases not matched to a gene: 7. The CDR3 covers 17 residues. CDR3 protein: CASSENRGFVGANVLTF. The CDR3 region has the DNA TGTGCCAGCAGTGAAAACAGGGGCTTTGTTGGGGCCAACGTCCTGACTTTC.

At least ten counts were recorded for this clonotype. The chain employs TRBV18 and TRBJ2-1, with D perhaps matching TRBD1 (6 bases). Trimming cost V 4 bases and J 3 bases, with 16 bases left between them. CDR1 KGHSH and CDR2 LQKENI come from the germline V gene. The CDR3 length is 16 residues. The CDR3 sequence: CASSLARDNRYNEQFF. CDR3 sequence (DNA): TGTGCCAGCTCACTAGCACGGGACAATCGCTACAATGAGCAGTTCTTC.

This clonotype was detected ten times or more. CDR3 nucleotide sequence: TGTGCCATTCGAGGGGCAGGGGGGAATCAGCCCCAGCATTTT. It encodes CAIRGAGGNQPQHF. The rearrangement joins TRBV10-3 to TRBJ1-5; 7 bases match TRBD1. Germline-derived CDR1 and CDR2 are ENHRY and SYGVKD. Trimming at V came to 9 bases and at J to 4 bases, leaving 9 bases not matched to a gene. This CDR3 region has 14 residues.

The rearrangement links TRBV6-1 to TRBJ1-6, with TRBD1 as a possible D gene (5 bases). The CDR3 runs 14 residues. V was cut by 8 bases and J by 7 bases, with 15 bases left in between. The germline V gene encodes CDR1 MNHNS and CDR2 SASEGT. The CDR3 is CASRSGTENSPLHF. In DNA, the CDR3 is TGTGCCAGCCGTTCCGGGACGGAGAATTCACCCCTCCACTTT.

The chain couples TRBV28 to TRBJ2-2; D gene uncertain. This CDR3 is built from 13 residues. With 5 bases removed from V and 6 bases from J, the gap between germline ends came to 10 bases. Germline values: CDR1 MDHEN, CDR2 SYDVKM. CDR3 DNA: TGTGCCAGCAGTAACCAACGCCCCGGGGAGCTGTTTTTT. This sequence encodes CASSNQRPGELFF. The full variable domain, in which reference TRBV28 and TRBJ2-2 provide the parts outside the CDR3, is DVKVTQSSRYLVKRTGEKVFLECVQDMDHENMFWYRQDPGLGLRLIYFSYDVKMKEKGDIPEGYSVSREKKERFSLILESASTNQTSMYLCASSNQRPGELFFGEGSRLTVL.

Only a few counts were recorded for this clonotype. The genes are TRBV6-2 or TRBV6-3 and TRBJ2-1, with D maybe TRBD2 (5 bases). From germline, CDR1 is MNHEY and CDR2 SVGEGT. Trimming cost V 5 bases and J 3 bases, with 20 bases left between them. There are 17 residues in the CDR3. CDR3: CASSPLGVSGDYNEQFF. The CDR3 DNA sequence: TGTGCCAGCAGTCCGCTGGGCGTAAGCGGAGACTACAATGAGCAGTTCTTC.

This clonotype was detected ten times or more. CDR3 bases: TGTGCCAGCAGTGAGGTCAGGGAGGGCACCGGGGAGCTGTTTTTT. This codes for CASSEVREGTGELFF. J is TRBJ2-2 and V is TRBV2; 7 bases map to TRBD2. Germline lookup yields CDR1 SNHLY and CDR2 FYNNEI. The CDR3 consists of 15 residues. The V segment lost 3 bases and the J segment 4 bases; nucleotides outside the gene matches: 5.

The table lists this clonotype with a count of one. V is TRBV30 and J is TRBJ2-7; D remains unclear. Trimming removed 0 bases at V and 6 bases at J, with 6 bases between. The CDR3 length is 11 residues. Germline V lookup: CDR1 GTSNPN, CDR2 SVGIG (reference sequence). The CDR3 here is CAWSVRVEQYF. In nucleotides, the CDR3 is TGTGCCTGGAGTGTACGGGTCGAGCAGTACTTC.

This clonotype has a count of ten or more. The V and J genes are TRBV20-1 and TRBJ2-7; 8 bases are shared with TRBD2. Germline values: CDR1 DFQATT, CDR2 SNEGSKA (reference sequence). The CDR3 is 14 amino acids. V dropped 6 bases and J dropped 5; count of bases not matched to a gene: 12. The CDR3 coding sequence is TGCAGTGCCGAGCGGGGGTTTAAAGGCAACGAGCAGTACTTC. Translation: CSAERGFKGNEQYF.

This clonotype appeared many times. The rearrangement joins TRBV24-1 to TRBJ2-3; D not resolved. V was clipped by 2 bases and J by 2 bases, with 1 base between them. The CDR3 has 12 residues. Germline-derived CDR1 and CDR2 are KGHDR and SFDVKD. CDR3 DNA: TGTGCCACCAGTGATTACACAGATACGCAGTATTTT. Translated: CATSDYTDTQYF.

This clonotype was seen ten or more times. The CDR3: CASSGGGASTSLQYF. Written as DNA, the CDR3 is TGTGCCAGCAGTGGAGGGGGGGCGAGTACTAGTCTTCAGTACTTC. The V call is TRBV28, the J call TRBJ2-4; tentatively, D is TRBD2 (7 bases). Trimming stripped 5 bases from V and 11 bases from J, with 22 bases between. The germline CDR1 and CDR2 sequences are MDHEN and SYDVKM. The CDR3 covers 15 residues.

This clonotype has at least ten counts. This CDR3 is CASSLMGTSGSSYNEQFF. Written as DNA, the CDR3 is TGTGCCAGCAGCTTAATGGGGACTAGCGGGAGCTCCTACAATGAGCAGTTCTTC. The chain links TRBV7-3 to TRBJ2-1, with 14 bases fitting TRBD2. The CDR3 is 18 amino acids. The J segment lost 0 bases and the V segment lost 1 base, leaving 2 bases of the junction unmatched. Per germline, CDR1 SGHTA and CDR2 FQGTGA.

There are many counts of this clonotype. This chain connects TRBV3-1 to TRBJ2-3; TRBD1 matches 7 bases. Losses at the gene ends were 0 bases for V and 2 bases for J; bases not matched to a gene: 8. Germline V CDR1 and CDR2: LGHDT, YNNKEL (reference sequence). This CDR3 is built from 17 residues. In DNA, the CDR3 is TGTGCCAGCAGCCAAGACCTAGACAGGGCCTTCACAGATACGCAGTATTTT. It translates to CASSQDLDRAFTDTQYF.

This clonotype was counted between two and nine times. The chain uses TRBV15 and TRBJ2-1; possible D gene TRBD1, 5 bases. Germline V CDR1 and CDR2: LNHNV, YYDKDF (reference sequence). The ends were cut back, 5 bases at V and 2 bases at J, with 13 bases in the middle. The CDR3 runs 15 residues. The CDR3 DNA is TGTGCCACCAGCCCAAGACAGAGTACCTACAATGAGCAGTTCTTC. It translates to CATSPRQSTYNEQFF. Full variable domain (remainder filled in from reference TRBV15 and TRBJ2-1): DAMVIQNPRYQVTQFGKPVTLSCSQTLNHNVMYWYQQKSSQAPKLLFHYYDKDFNNEADTPDNFQSRRPNTSFCFLDIRSPGLGDTAMYLCATSPRQSTYNEQFFGPGTRLTVL.

In this sample, this clonotype turned up many times. This chain connects TRBV27 to TRBJ2-4, with D perhaps matching TRBD2 (6 bases). V was pared by 4 bases and J by 7 bases, with 23 bases between. Germline V gives CDR1 MNHEY, CDR2 SMNVEV (reference sequence). This CDR3 is 17 amino acids long. CDR3 in amino acids: CASSSLKRLVEENIQYF. The CDR3, as DNA: TGTGCCAGCAGTTCCCTGAAGCGACTAGTGGAGGAGAACATTCAGTACTTC.

This clonotype was counted once. The CDR3 nucleotides are TGTGCCAGCAGCGTGGGACAGGGACTCTACAATGAGCAGTTCTTC. It specifies CASSVGQGLYNEQFF. The J gene is TRBJ2-1, the V gene TRBV25-1; 9 bases agree with TRBD1. Trimming took 6 bases from V and 3 from J; bases not matched to a gene: 6. Per the germline V gene, CDR1 is MGHDK and CDR2 is SYGVNS. The length of the CDR3 is 15 residues.

This clonotype was detected ten times or more. The chain employs TRBV28 and TRBJ2-7; 10 nucleotides align to TRBD2. The J segment lost 7 bases and the V segment lost 5 bases, leaving 14 bases of the junction unmatched. Per germline, CDR1 MDHEN and CDR2 SYDVKM. The CDR3 has 16 amino acids. The CDR3 region is CASSPSSGRASHEQYF. The CDR3 DNA is TGTGCCAGCAGTCCCTCCAGCGGGAGGGCCTCTCATGAGCAGTACTTC. Using reference TRBV28 and TRBJ2-7 for the parts outside the CDR3, the full variable domain is DVKVTQSSRYLVKRTGEKVFLECVQDMDHENMFWYRQDPGLGLRLIYFSYDVKMKEKGDIPEGYSVSREKKERFSLILESASTNQTSMYLCASSPSSGRASHEQYFGPGTRLTVT.

The chain couples TRBV29-1 to TRBJ1-3; no definite D call. The CDR3 length is 15 residues. V was cut by 0 bases and J by 2 bases, with 11 bases left in between. Per the germline V gene, CDR1 is SQVTM and CDR2 is ANQGSEA. Written as DNA, the CDR3 is TGCAGCGTTGAAGATATGGGGATCCCTGGAAACACCATATATTTT. It is translated as CSVEDMGIPGNTIYF. Variable domain in full (rest from reference TRBV29-1 and TRBJ1-3): SAVISQKPSRDICQRGTSLTIQCQVDSQVTMMFWYRQQPGQSLTLIATANQGSEATYESGFVIDKFPISRPNLTFSTLTVSNMSPEDSSIYLCSVEDMGIPGNTIYFGEGSWLTVV.

This clonotype was detected many times. The chain uses TRBV28 and TRBJ2-1, with 9 bases identical to TRBD2. The CDR3 consists of 18 residues. Trimming cost V 4 bases and J 4 bases; bases outside gene matches: 14. In germline, CDR1 is MDHEN, CDR2 SYDVKM. The CDR3 nucleotides are TGTGCCAGCAGTTCAGGGCTAGCGGGATTCAGGGGGTACAATGAGCAGTTCTTC. As protein: CASSSGLAGFRGYNEQFF.

This clonotype was seen a handful of times. This sequence joins TRBV5-1 and TRBJ2-7; 7 nucleotides line up with TRBD2. CDR3 length equals 17 residues. The trim removed 4 bases at V and 4 bases at J, leaving 17 bases unmatched. Germline CDR1 reads SGHRS; CDR2 reads YFSETQ. DNA for the CDR3: TGCGCCAGCAGCCGGACCTCAGGTGGGAGGGGTTCTTACGAGCAGTACTTC. This codes for CASSRTSGGRGSYEQYF.

This clonotype came up a few times. This chain uses TRBV2 with TRBJ2-3; 8 bases map to TRBD1. Trimming at V came to 4 bases and at J to 0 bases, leaving 12 bases not matched to a gene. The CDR3 consists of 18 residues. From germline, CDR1 is SNHLY and CDR2 FYNNEI. CDR3 amino acids: CASSVSVGQGGSTDTQYF. The CDR3 DNA reads as TGTGCCAGCAGTGTCTCAGTAGGACAGGGCGGAAGCACAGATACGCAGTATTTT.

The chain is built from TRBV15 and TRBJ1-6; TRBD1 matches 8 bases. V lost 3 bases to trimming and J lost 8 bases; unmatched junction nucleotides: 15. The CDR3 loop spans 18 amino acids. CDR1 is LNHNV, CDR2 YYDKDF, per germline (reference sequence). The CDR3 spells CATSREQGAELADSPLHF. The CDR3, as DNA: TGTGCCACCAGCAGGGAGCAGGGGGCTGAACTAGCAGATTCACCCCTCCACTTT.